This is a list of T cell receptor beta chains from one sample in a study of tumor-infiltrating lymphocytes in glioblastoma multiforme. Via MiXCR, TCRdb re-called the multiplex PCR reads, giving one row per CDR3 protein. The sample contains more than 9,000 distinct CDR3 sequences, approximately 65% of which appear only once. Sequencing was performed on brain tumor tissue. These receptors were obtained from a male donor with glioblastoma. CDR3s include the opening cysteine and the closing phenylalanine or tryptophan. A D gene is named only where the DNA matches it firmly. Clone size is stated in some rows and not others, as once, few, many or a class when expanded.

CDR3 protein: CNALQGAGNTVYF; CDR3 DNA: TGCAATGCTCTACAGGGGGCTGGAAACACCGTATATTTT; J gene: TRBJ1-3; clone size: .; V gene: TRBV20-1; D gene: TRBD1; CDR3 length: 13
CDR3 protein: CSARGGGGLYYEQYF; CDR3 DNA: TGCAGTGCTAGGGGTGGGGGGGGACTCTACTACGAGCAGTACTTC; J gene: TRBJ2-7; clone size: .; V gene: TRBV20-1; D gene: TRBD2; CDR3 length: 15
CDR3 protein: CASRDTGTPGGETHYF; CDR3 DNA: TGTGCCAGCAGAGATACTGGGACACCTGGTGGGGAGACCCATTACTTC; J gene: TRBJ2-5; clone size: few; V gene: TRBV6-6; D gene: .; CDR3 length: 16
CDR3 protein: CARSFPGTRGTEAFF; CDR3 DNA: TGCGCCAGGAGCTTCCCGGGGACAAGGGGCACTGAAGCTTTCTTT; J gene: TRBJ1-1; clone size: few; V gene: TRBV11-1; D gene: .; CDR3 length: 15
CDR3 protein: CSVVLASGNEQFF; CDR3 DNA: TGCAGCGTTGTACTAGCGTCGGGGAATGAGCAGTTCTTC; J gene: TRBJ2-1; clone size: many; V gene: TRBV29-1; D gene: TRBD2; CDR3 length: 13
CDR3 protein: CSVEEGGGEKLSF; CDR3 DNA: TGCAGCGTTGAAGAAGGCGGGGGTGAAAAACTGTCCTTT; J gene: TRBJ1-4; clone size: .; V gene: TRBV29-1; D gene: .; CDR3 length: 13
CDR3 protein: CASSGGQGFDTQYF; CDR3 DNA: TGTGCCAGCAGTGGAGGACAGGGCTTTGATACGCAGTATTTT; J gene: TRBJ2-3; clone size: .; V gene: TRBV6-1; D gene: TRBD1; CDR3 length: 14
CDR3 protein: CAFGREGQLSGNTIYF; CDR3 DNA: TGTGCCTTCGGACGGGAGGGACAGTTGTCCGGAAACACCATATATTTT; J gene: TRBJ1-3; clone size: .; V gene: TRBV10-3; D gene: TRBD1; CDR3 length: 16
CDR3 protein: CDSTQREGGEQHF; CDR3 DNA: TGCGACAGCACTCAGCGGGAGGGTGGCGAGCAGCACTTC; J gene: TRBJ2-7; clone size: few; V gene: TRBV10-2; D gene: TRBD2; CDR3 length: 13
CDR3 protein: CSARGGQGLRQLF; CDR3 DNA: TGCAGCGCCCGGGGGGGGCAGGGGCTACGGCAGTTATTC; J gene: TRBJ2-1; clone size: .; V gene: TRBV29-1; D gene: TRBD2; CDR3 length: 13
CDR3 protein: CASTPSFGQALAVSAGELFF; CDR3 DNA: TGTGCCAGCACCCCCTCATTCGGCCAAGCGCTAGCGGTAAGCGCCGGGGAGCTGTTTTTT; J gene: TRBJ2-2; clone size: .; V gene: TRBV11-2; D gene: TRBD2; CDR3 length: 20
CDR3 protein: CASSGVASGNYEQYF; CDR3 DNA: TGTGCCAGCAGTGGAGTGGCTAGCGGGAACTACGAGCAGTACTTC; J gene: TRBJ2-7; clone size: .; V gene: TRBV28; D gene: TRBD2; CDR3 length: 15
CDR3 protein: CASSTGTGGFGYTF; CDR3 DNA: TGTGCCAGCAGCACCGGGACAGGGGGGTTTGGCTACACCTTC; J gene: TRBJ1-2; clone size: .; V gene: TRBV11-2; D gene: TRBD1; CDR3 length: 14
CDR3 protein: CSVGGRQGANKQFF; CDR3 DNA: TGCAGCGTTGGGGGGAGGCAGGGGGCCAATAAGCAGTTCTTC; J gene: TRBJ2-1; clone size: .; V gene: TRBV29-1; D gene: TRBD1; CDR3 length: 14
CDR3 protein: CASIATVSQDEAFF; CDR3 DNA: TGTGCCAGCATCGCCACCGTCTCACAAGATGAAGCGTTCTTT; J gene: TRBJ1-1; clone size: .; V gene: TRBV6-2/TRBV6-3; D gene: .; CDR3 length: 14
CDR3 protein: CASSQDPGDHGGCTF; CDR3 DNA: TGCGCCAGCAGCCAAGATCCAGGGGACCATGGTGGCTGCACCTTC; J gene: TRBJ1-2; clone size: .; V gene: TRBV4-1; D gene: .; CDR3 length: 15
CDR3 protein: CASRITGTGNTIYF; CDR3 DNA: TGTGCCAGCAGAATTACAGGGACTGGAAACACCATATATTTT; J gene: TRBJ1-3; clone size: many; V gene: TRBV12-3/TRBV12-4; D gene: .; CDR3 length: 14
CDR3 protein: CSAGWGGIRGGEQYF; CDR3 DNA: TGCAGTGCTGGATGGGGAGGGATTAGAGGGGGTGAGCAATACTTC; J gene: TRBJ2-7; clone size: .; V gene: TRBV20-1; D gene: .; CDR3 length: 15
CDR3 protein: CASSPQGKNYEQYF; CDR3 DNA: TGTGCCAGCAGCCCACAGGGGAAAAACTACGAGCAGTACTTC; J gene: TRBJ2-7; clone size: .; V gene: TRBV11-2; D gene: TRBD1; CDR3 length: 14
CDR3 protein: CSVKPGLTDTQYF; CDR3 DNA: TGCAGCGTGAAACCGGGACTCACAGATACGCAGTATTTT; J gene: TRBJ2-3; clone size: .; V gene: TRBV29-1; D gene: .; CDR3 length: 13
CDR3 protein: CAISETGEVSGYTF; CDR3 DNA: TGTGCCATCAGCGAGACGGGTGAGGTGTCGGGCTACACCTTC; J gene: TRBJ1-2; clone size: .; V gene: TRBV10-3; D gene: .; CDR3 length: 14
CDR3 protein: CASSSAGLARSGANVLTF; CDR3 DNA: TGTGCCAGCAGTTCCGCGGGACTAGCGCGCTCTGGGGCCAACGTCCTGACTTTC; J gene: TRBJ2-6; clone size: .; V gene: TRBV6-5; D gene: TRBD2; CDR3 length: 18
CDR3 protein: CASSLGFEGGYEQYF; CDR3 DNA: TGTGCCAGCAGCTTAGGTTTCGAGGGGGGGTACGAGCAGTACTTC; J gene: TRBJ2-7; clone size: .; V gene: TRBV11-3; D gene: .; CDR3 length: 15
CDR3 protein: CASSELTGGSTDTQYF; CDR3 DNA: TGCGCCAGCAGTGAGTTAACGGGGGGCAGCACAGATACGCAGTATTTT; J gene: TRBJ2-3; clone size: .; V gene: TRBV10-1; D gene: .; CDR3 length: 16
CDR3 protein: CASSLEAGSNEQFF; CDR3 DNA: TGTGCCAGCAGCTTAGAAGCGGGGAGCAATGAGCAGTTCTTC; J gene: TRBJ2-1; clone size: .; V gene: TRBV11-3; D gene: TRBD2; CDR3 length: 14
CDR3 protein: CASSLTPGLGRLMQTPF; CDR3 DNA: TGTGCCAGCAGCTTAACCCCGGGACTTGGGAGACTCATGCAAACCCCTTTC; J gene: TRBJ2-1; clone size: .; V gene: TRBV5-4; D gene: .; CDR3 length: 17
CDR3 protein: CSAIDVEAFF; CDR3 DNA: TGCAGCGCTATCGATGTTGAAGCTTTCTTT; J gene: TRBJ1-1; clone size: .; V gene: TRBV20-1; D gene: .; CDR3 length: 10
CDR3 protein: CSARNLEEQYF; CDR3 DNA: TGCAGTGCTAGGAACCTCGAGGAGCAGTACTTC; J gene: TRBJ2-7; clone size: .; V gene: TRBV20-1; D gene: .; CDR3 length: 11
CDR3 protein: CASSLSGTVGNTIYF; CDR3 DNA: TGTGCTAGCAGTCTATCCGGGACAGTTGGAAACACCATATATTTT; J gene: TRBJ1-3; clone size: .; V gene: TRBV6-7; D gene: TRBD1; CDR3 length: 15
CDR3 protein: CPSSFGIYLSDGYTF; CDR3 DNA: TGTCCCAGCAGTTTTGGCATTTATCTATCGGACGGCTACACCTTC; J gene: TRBJ1-2; clone size: few; V gene: TRBV12-3/TRBV12-4; D gene: .; CDR3 length: 15
CDR3 protein: CSVGDSSGSNTQYF; CDR3 DNA: TGCAGCGTTGGAGATTCTAGCGGCAGTAATACGCAGTATTTT; J gene: TRBJ2-3; clone size: .; V gene: TRBV29-1; D gene: TRBD2; CDR3 length: 14
CDR3 protein: CASTPPFGLGLAVNTGELFF; CDR3 DNA: TGTGCCAGCACCCCCCCATTCGGCCTAGGACTAGCGGTAAACACCGGGGAGCTGTTTTTT; J gene: TRBJ2-2; clone size: .; V gene: TRBV11-2; D gene: TRBD2; CDR3 length: 20